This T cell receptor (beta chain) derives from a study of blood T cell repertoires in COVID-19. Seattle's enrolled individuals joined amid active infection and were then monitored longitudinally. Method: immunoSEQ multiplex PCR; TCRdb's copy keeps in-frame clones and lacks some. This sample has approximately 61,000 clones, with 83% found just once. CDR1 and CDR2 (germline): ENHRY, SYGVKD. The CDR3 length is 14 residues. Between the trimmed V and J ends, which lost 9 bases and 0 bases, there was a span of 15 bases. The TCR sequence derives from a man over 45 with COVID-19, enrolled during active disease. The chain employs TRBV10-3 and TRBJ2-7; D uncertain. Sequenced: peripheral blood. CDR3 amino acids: CAMSSLQVSYEQYF. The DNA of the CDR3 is TGTGCCATGTCTTCCCTCCAGGTCTCCTACGAGCAGTACTTC.